Listed below are T cell receptor beta chains from one sample, sequenced in a study of blood T cells in healthy people across ages. TCRdb ran MiXCR on the 5' RACE reads and lists one entry per CDR3 protein. Of over 750,000 distinct CDR3 sequences listed, just under 25% were seen once; the top ten hold 8% to 10%. The sample also formed part of further work on T cells of mothers and their children.

Material: blood. The receptors here all came from a boy aged 5-17 years in good health. Both conserved end residues are part of each CDR3. The D gene is left open where the match is weak. Only part of the rows carry a size: once, few, many, or a class if the clone is expanded.

J: TRBJ2-1
size: NA
V: TRBV20-1
D: NA
DNA: TGCAGTGCTAGTGTGAGTCTTTTTTACAATGAGCAGTTCTTC
CDR3: CSASVSLFYNEQFF

J: TRBJ1-6
size: few
V: TRBV7-2
D: NA
DNA: TGTGCCAGCAGCTTAGGCTATAATTCACCCCTCCACTTT
CDR3: CASSLGYNSPLHF

J: TRBJ2-4
size: few
V: TRBV28
D: TRBD1
DNA: TGTGCCAGCAGTACATCAAGGACAGGGAAGGCGGCCAAAAACATTCAGTACTTC
CDR3: CASSTSRTGKAAKNIQYF

J: TRBJ2-7
size: few
V: TRBV4-2
D: TRBD2
DNA: TGTGCCAGCAGCCAAGGGCCTTCTACTAGCGGGGGGATCTACGAGCAGTACTTC
CDR3: CASSQGPSTSGGIYEQYF

J: TRBJ1-1
size: NA
V: TRBV29-1
D: NA
DNA: TGCAGCGTTGGTTTGGGACGGACGAACACTGAAGCTTTCTTT
CDR3: CSVGLGRTNTEAFF

J: TRBJ2-3
size: NA
V: TRBV10-3
D: NA
DNA: TGTGCCATCAGCCCCGCAGATACGCAGTATTTT
CDR3: CAISPADTQYF

J: TRBJ2-7
size: few
V: TRBV13
D: NA
DNA: TGTGCCAGCAGCCAATACACCGAAGGGGGTTACGAGCAGTACTTC
CDR3: CASSQYTEGGYEQYF

J: TRBJ2-1
size: NA
V: TRBV5-1
D: TRBD2
DNA: TGCGCCAGCAGCTTGGAGCCTAGCGGGAGGAATGAGCAGTTCTTC
CDR3: CASSLEPSGRNEQFF

J: TRBJ2-3
size: NA
V: TRBV19
D: NA
DNA: TGTGCCAGTAGGCAATCAGGGATCAGCACAGATACGCAGTATTTT
CDR3: CASRQSGISTDTQYF

J: TRBJ2-1
size: NA
V: TRBV14
D: NA
DNA: TGTGCCAGCAGCCTACTAGAGTCGGCTGAGCAGTTCTTC
CDR3: CASSLLESAEQFF

J: TRBJ2-5
size: NA
V: TRBV29-1
D: NA
DNA: TGCAGCGTTGAAGTCGGACTCTCGGGAAGGGCCCAGTACTTC
CDR3: CSVEVGLSGRAQYF

J: TRBJ1-3
size: NA
V: TRBV4-1
D: NA
DNA: TGCGCCAGCAGCCAAGATTGGAGGGTTACTGGAAACACCATATATTTT
CDR3: CASSQDWRVTGNTIYF

J: TRBJ1-1
size: few
V: TRBV6-2/TRBV6-3
D: NA
DNA: TGTGCCAGCAGTTACCCGGACCTAGAAGCTTTCTTT
CDR3: CASSYPDLEAFF

J: TRBJ2-6
size: NA
V: TRBV28
D: NA
DNA: TGTGCCAGCAGTTTACTACCTGGGGCCAACGTCCTGACTTTC
CDR3: CASSLLPGANVLTF

J: TRBJ1-1
size: NA
V: TRBV7-3
D: NA
DNA: TGTGCCAGCAGCTTAAACGGGGGGATGAACACTGAAGCTTTCTTT
CDR3: CASSLNGGMNTEAFF

J: TRBJ2-3
size: NA
V: TRBV7-3
D: TRBD2
DNA: TGTGCCAGCAGCTTAACTGGGACTACGGGCACGGATACGCAGTATTTT
CDR3: CASSLTGTTGTDTQYF

J: TRBJ2-5
size: NA
V: TRBV11-2
D: NA
DNA: TGTGCCAGCAGCCCTGACACCGCCCGGGAGACCCAGTACTTC
CDR3: CASSPDTARETQYF

J: TRBJ2-5
size: NA
V: TRBV6-5
D: NA
DNA: TGTGCCAGCAGTTACTTCAGGGATGAGACCCAGTACTTC
CDR3: CASSYFRDETQYF

J: TRBJ1-1
size: NA
V: TRBV20-1
D: NA
DNA: TGCAGTGCTTTTAATGACACTGAAGCTTTCTTT
CDR3: CSAFNDTEAFF

J: TRBJ2-7
size: few
V: TRBV10-3
D: NA
DNA: TGTGCCATCAGTGGGGCCAGGGGAGGCGAGCAGTACTTC
CDR3: CAISGARGGEQYF

J: TRBJ2-1
size: NA
V: TRBV4-1
D: TRBD2
DNA: TGCGCCAGCAGCCAAATTGTCACTAGCGGGAGCGACAATGAGCAGTTCTTC
CDR3: CASSQIVTSGSDNEQFF

J: TRBJ2-5
size: NA
V: TRBV29-1
D: TRBD1
DNA: TGCAGCGCCGACAGGGGAGATCATGAGACCCAGTACTTC
CDR3: CSADRGDHETQYF

J: TRBJ2-3
size: NA
V: TRBV7-9
D: NA
DNA: TGTGCCAGCGCTGGCGACGGGGTGCCCTCCACAGATACGCAGTATTTT
CDR3: CASAGDGVPSTDTQYF

J: TRBJ2-7
size: few
V: TRBV11-3
D: TRBD1
DNA: TGTGCCAGCAGCTTATTTAGAGGGGGCCAAACTCCCTACGAGCAGTACTTC
CDR3: CASSLFRGGQTPYEQYF

J: TRBJ2-3
size: NA
V: TRBV29-1
D: NA
DNA: TGCAGCGGACGACAGGAGGGAGATACGCAGTATTTT
CDR3: CSGRQEGDTQYF

J: TRBJ2-5
size: NA
V: TRBV20-1
D: NA
DNA: TGCAGTGCTAGAGCAGACAGAGCTCAAGAGACCCAGTACTTC
CDR3: CSARADRAQETQYF

J: TRBJ2-7
size: NA
V: TRBV2
D: NA
DNA: TGTGCCAGCAGTGCCGGCCGCCGTCCTCGCTCCTACGAGCAGTACTTC
CDR3: CASSAGRRPRSYEQYF

J: TRBJ2-7
size: few
V: TRBV29-1
D: TRBD2
DNA: TGCAGCGCTGTACTAGCGGGGGTTTCCTACGAGCAGTACTTC
CDR3: CSAVLAGVSYEQYF

J: TRBJ2-4
size: few
V: TRBV5-5
D: NA
DNA: TGTGCCAGCAGCTTAAACAACATTCAGTACTTC
CDR3: CASSLNNIQYF

J: TRBJ2-3
size: few
V: TRBV3-1
D: NA
DNA: TGTGCCAGCAGCCAAGATCTCAACGGAGATACGCAGTATTTT
CDR3: CASSQDLNGDTQYF

J: TRBJ1-1
size: NA
V: TRBV7-9
D: NA
DNA: TGTGCCAGCAGCTTAGTGGGTCATCAGAACACTGAAGCTTTCTTT
CDR3: CASSLVGHQNTEAFF

J: TRBJ1-5
size: many
V: TRBV6-5
D: NA
DNA: TGTGCCAGCAGCCGGGACAGCAATCAGCCCCAGCATTTT
CDR3: CASSRDSNQPQHF

J: TRBJ2-7
size: NA
V: TRBV6-2/TRBV6-3
D: NA
DNA: TGTGCCAGCAGACCCCCGGGACCGACATCCTACGAGCAGTACTTC
CDR3: CASRPPGPTSYEQYF

J: TRBJ2-5
size: NA
V: TRBV29-1
D: NA
DNA: TGCAGCGTAGCCCTTGGGGGACGCCAAGAGACCCAGTACTTC
CDR3: CSVALGGRQETQYF

J: TRBJ2-1
size: NA
V: TRBV20-1
D: TRBD1
DNA: TGCAGTGCTCCAAAGACAGGGACCGGCAATGAGCAGTTCTTC
CDR3: CSAPKTGTGNEQFF

J: TRBJ1-4
size: NA
V: TRBV6-1
D: NA
DNA: TGTGCCAGCAGTGTGCAAGGGAAAGCTGAAAAACTGTTTTTT
CDR3: CASSVQGKAEKLFF

J: TRBJ2-2
size: NA
V: TRBV5-1
D: TRBD2
DNA: TGCGCCAGCAGCACCGGACTAGCGGGGCTCACCGGGGAGCTGTTTTTT
CDR3: CASSTGLAGLTGELFF

J: TRBJ2-5
size: few
V: TRBV29-1
D: NA
DNA: TGCAGCGGCTGGGGGGAAGAAGAGACCCAGTACTTC
CDR3: CSGWGEEETQYF

J: TRBJ2-1
size: NA
V: TRBV20-1
D: TRBD2
DNA: TGCAGTGCTAGAGATAGGGGACTAGCGGGAGGAAGGAATGAGCAGTTCTTC
CDR3: CSARDRGLAGGRNEQFF

J: TRBJ2-7
size: NA
V: TRBV12-3/TRBV12-4
D: TRBD1
DNA: TGTGCCAGCAGTACCCGACAGGGTGGGGTCGGGGAGCAGTACTTC
CDR3: CASSTRQGGVGEQYF

J: TRBJ2-7
size: NA
V: TRBV9
D: TRBD1
DNA: TGTGCCAGCAGCGTGGGGACAGGGGGATCCTACGAGCAGTACTTC
CDR3: CASSVGTGGSYEQYF